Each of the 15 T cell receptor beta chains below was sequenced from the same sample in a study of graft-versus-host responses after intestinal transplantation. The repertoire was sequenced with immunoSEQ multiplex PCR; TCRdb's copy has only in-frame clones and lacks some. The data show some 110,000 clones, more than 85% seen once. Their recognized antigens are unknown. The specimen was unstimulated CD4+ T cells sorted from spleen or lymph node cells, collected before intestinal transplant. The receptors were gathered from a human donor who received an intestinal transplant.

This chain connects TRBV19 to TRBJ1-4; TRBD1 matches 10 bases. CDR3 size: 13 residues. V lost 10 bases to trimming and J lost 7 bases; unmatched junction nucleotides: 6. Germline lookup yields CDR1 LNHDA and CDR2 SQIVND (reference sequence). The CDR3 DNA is TGTGCCACCAGCCGGGACAGGGGTGAAAAACTGTTTTTT. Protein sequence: CATSRDRGEKLFF.

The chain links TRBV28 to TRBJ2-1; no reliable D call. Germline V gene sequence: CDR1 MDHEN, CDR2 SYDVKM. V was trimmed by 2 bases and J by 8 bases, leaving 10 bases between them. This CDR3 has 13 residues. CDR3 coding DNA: TGTGCCAGCAGTTTAGTGCTGGGGTATGAGCAGTTCTTC. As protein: CASSLVLGYEQFF.

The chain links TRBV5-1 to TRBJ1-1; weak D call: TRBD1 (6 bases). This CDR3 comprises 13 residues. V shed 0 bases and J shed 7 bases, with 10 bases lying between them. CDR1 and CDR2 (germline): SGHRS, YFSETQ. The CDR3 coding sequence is TGCGCCAGCAGCTTGGGGCAGGGGAATGAAGCTTTCTTT. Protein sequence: CASSLGQGNEAFF.

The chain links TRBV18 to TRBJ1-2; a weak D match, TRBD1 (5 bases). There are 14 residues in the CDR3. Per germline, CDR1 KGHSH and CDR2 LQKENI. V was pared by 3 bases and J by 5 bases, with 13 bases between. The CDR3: CASSPEDGGYGYTF. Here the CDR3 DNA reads TGTGCCAGCTCACCCGAGGACGGGGGGTATGGCTACACCTTC.

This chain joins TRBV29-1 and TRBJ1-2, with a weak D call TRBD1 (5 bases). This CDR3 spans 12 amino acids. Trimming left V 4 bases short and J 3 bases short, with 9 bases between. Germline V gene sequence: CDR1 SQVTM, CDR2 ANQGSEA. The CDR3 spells CSVVGGDYGYTF. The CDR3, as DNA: TGCAGCGTTGTGGGGGGAGACTATGGCTACACCTTC.

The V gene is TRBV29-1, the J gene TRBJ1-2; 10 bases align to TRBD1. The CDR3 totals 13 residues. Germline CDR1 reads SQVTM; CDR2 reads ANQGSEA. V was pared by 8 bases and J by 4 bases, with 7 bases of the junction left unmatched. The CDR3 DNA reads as TGCAGCTGCGGACAGGGGGGTCCCTATGGCTACACCTTC. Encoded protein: CSCGQGGPYGYTF.

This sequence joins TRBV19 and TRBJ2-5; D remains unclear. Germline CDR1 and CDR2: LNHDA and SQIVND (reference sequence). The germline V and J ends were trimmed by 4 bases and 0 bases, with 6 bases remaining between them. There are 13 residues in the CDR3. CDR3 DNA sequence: TGTGCCAGTAGTAAGCCGTACCAAGAGACCCAGTACTTC. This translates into CASSKPYQETQYF.

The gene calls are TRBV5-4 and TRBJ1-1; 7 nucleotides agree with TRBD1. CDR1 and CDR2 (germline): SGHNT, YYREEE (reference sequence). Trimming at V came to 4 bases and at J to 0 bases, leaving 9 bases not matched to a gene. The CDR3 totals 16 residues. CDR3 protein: CASSARQGNMNTEAFF. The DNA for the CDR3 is TGTGCCAGCAGCGCAAGACAGGGTAATATGAACACTGAAGCTTTCTTT.

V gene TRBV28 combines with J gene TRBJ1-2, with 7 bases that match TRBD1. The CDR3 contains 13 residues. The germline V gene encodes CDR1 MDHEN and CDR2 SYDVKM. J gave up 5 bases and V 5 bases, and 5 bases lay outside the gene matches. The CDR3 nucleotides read TGTGCCAGCAGTCCGGGACAGTTATATGGCTACACCTTC. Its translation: CASSPGQLYGYTF.

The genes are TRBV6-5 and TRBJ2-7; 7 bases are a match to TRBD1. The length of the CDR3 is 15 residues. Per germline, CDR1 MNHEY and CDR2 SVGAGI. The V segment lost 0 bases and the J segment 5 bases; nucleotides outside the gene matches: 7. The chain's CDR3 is CASSYSQGVEDEQYF. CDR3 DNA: TGTGCCAGCAGTTACTCGCAGGGGGTAGAGGACGAGCAGTACTTC.

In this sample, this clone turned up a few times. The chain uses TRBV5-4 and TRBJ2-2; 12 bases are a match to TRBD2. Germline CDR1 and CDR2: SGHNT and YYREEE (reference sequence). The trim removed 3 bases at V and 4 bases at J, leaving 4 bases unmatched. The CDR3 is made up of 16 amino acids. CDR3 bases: TGTGCCAGCAGCTCGCTAGCGGGAGGGCCCACCGGGGAGCTGTTTTTT. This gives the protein CASSSLAGGPTGELFF. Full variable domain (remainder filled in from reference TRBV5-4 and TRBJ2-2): ETGVTQSPTHLIKTRGQQVTLRCSSQSGHNTVSWYQQALGQGPQFIFQYYREEENGRGNFPPRFSGLQFPNYSSELNVNALELDDSALYLCASSSLAGGPTGELFFGEGSRLTVL.

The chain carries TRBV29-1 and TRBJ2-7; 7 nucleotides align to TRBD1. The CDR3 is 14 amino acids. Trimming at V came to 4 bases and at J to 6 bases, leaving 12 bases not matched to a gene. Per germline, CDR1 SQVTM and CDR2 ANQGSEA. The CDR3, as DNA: TGCAGCGTTGGGGCCGGGACAGTCATGGGCGAGCAGTACTTC. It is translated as CSVGAGTVMGEQYF.

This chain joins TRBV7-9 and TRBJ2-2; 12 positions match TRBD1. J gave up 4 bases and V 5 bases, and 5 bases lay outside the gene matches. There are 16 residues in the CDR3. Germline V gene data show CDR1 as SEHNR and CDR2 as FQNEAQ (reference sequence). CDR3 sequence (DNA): TGTGCCAGCAGCGGCCGGGGACAGGGGGCCACCGGGGAGCTGTTTTTT. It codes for CASSGRGQGATGELFF.

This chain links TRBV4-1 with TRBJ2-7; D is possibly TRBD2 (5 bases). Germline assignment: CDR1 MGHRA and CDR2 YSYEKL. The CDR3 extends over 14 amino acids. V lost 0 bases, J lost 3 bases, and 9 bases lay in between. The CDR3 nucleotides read TGCGCCAGCAGCCAAGACCGGGGATTCTACGAGCAGTACTTC. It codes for CASSQDRGFYEQYF.

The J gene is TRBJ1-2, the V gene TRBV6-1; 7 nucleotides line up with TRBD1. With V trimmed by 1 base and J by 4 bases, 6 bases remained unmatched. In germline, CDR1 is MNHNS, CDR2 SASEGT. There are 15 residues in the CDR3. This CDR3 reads CASSEGRDSIYGYTF. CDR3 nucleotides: TGTGCCAGCAGTGAAGGCCGGGACAGTATCTATGGCTACACCTTC.